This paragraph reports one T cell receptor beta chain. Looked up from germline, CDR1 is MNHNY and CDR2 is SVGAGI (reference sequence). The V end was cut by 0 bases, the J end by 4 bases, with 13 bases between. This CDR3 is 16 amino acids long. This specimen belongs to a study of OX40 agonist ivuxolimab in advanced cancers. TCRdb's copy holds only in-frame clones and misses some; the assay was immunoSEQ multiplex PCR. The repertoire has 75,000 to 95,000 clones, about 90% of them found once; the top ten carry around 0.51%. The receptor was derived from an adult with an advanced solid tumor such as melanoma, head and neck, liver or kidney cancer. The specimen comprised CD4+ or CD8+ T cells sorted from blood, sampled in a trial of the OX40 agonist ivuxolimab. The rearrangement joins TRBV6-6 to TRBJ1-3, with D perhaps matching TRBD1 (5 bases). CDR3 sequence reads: CASSYSTQGGGNTIYF. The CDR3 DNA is TGTGCCAGCAGTTACTCGACCCAGGGAGGAGGAAACACCATATATTTT.